This record covers a single TCR beta chain. The sample is drawn from a study of blood T cell repertoires in COVID-19. This table comes from immunoSEQ multiplex PCR, and its TCRdb copy is limited to in-frame clones, with some not included. The sample holds tens of thousands of clones, around 84% seen once. The CDR3 loop spans 14 amino acids. Germline V lookup: CDR1 MNHNY, CDR2 SVGAGI (reference sequence). V was trimmed by 3 bases and J by 7 bases, leaving 10 bases between them. This chain links TRBV6-6 with TRBJ1-6, with D perhaps matching TRBD1 (5 bases). This TCR came from a woman aged 60-70 years with acute or convalescent COVID-19. Sequenced input: peripheral blood. As DNA, the CDR3 is TGTGCCAGCAGTTATCCAGGGTACAATTCACCCCTCCACTTT. It encodes CASSYPGYNSPLHF.